This T cell receptor (beta chain) was profiled in a study of blood T cell repertoires in COVID-19. Clones were sequenced by immunoSEQ multiplex PCR, and TCRdb holds only the in-frame ones, with some missing. The top ten hold 0.9% to 1% of the sample, which has 250,000 or so clones, more than 75% seen once. V was pared by 4 bases and J by 2 bases, with 12 bases between. This CDR3 spans 14 amino acids. From germline, CDR1 is LNHDA and CDR2 SQIVND (reference sequence). The sequence was collected from a woman in her thirties or forties who had recovered from COVID-19. The rearrangement uses TRBV19 and TRBJ2-7; D is possibly TRBD2 (6 bases). The material sequenced was peripheral blood. The DNA for the CDR3 is TGTGCCAGTAGTAGGGCTAGCGCAGCCTACGAGCAGTACTTC. Encoded protein: CASSRASAAYEQYF. The whole variable domain, remainder taken from reference TRBV19 and TRBJ2-7, is DGGITQSPKYLFRKEGQNVTLSCEQNLNHDAMYWYRQDPGQGLRLIYYSQIVNDFQKGDIAEGYSVSREKKESFPLTVTSAQKNPTAFYLCASSRASAAYEQYFGPGTRLTVT.